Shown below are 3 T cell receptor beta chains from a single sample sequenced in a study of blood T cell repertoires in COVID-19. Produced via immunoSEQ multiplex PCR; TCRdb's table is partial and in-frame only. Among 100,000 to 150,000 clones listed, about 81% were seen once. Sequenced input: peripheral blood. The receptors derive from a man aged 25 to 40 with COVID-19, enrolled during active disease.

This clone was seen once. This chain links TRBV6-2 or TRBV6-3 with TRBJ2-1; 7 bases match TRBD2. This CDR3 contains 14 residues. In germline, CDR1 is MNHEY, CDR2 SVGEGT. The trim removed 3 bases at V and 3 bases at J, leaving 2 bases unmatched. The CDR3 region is CASSYRGDYNEQFF. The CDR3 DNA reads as TGTGCCAGCAGTTATCGGGGGGACTACAATGAGCAGTTCTTC.

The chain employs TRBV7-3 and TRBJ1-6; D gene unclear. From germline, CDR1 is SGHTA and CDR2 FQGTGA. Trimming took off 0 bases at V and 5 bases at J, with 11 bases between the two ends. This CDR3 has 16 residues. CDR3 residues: CASSLTPGGNNSPLHF. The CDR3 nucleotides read TGTGCCAGCAGCTTAACTCCGGGAGGAAATAATTCACCCCTCCACTTT.

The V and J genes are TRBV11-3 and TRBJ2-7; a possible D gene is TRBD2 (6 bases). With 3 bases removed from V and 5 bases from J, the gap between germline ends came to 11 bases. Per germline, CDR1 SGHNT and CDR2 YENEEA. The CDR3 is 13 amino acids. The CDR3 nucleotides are TGTGCCAGCAGCTTCAGGAGGGTAGACGAGCAGTACTTC. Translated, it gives CASSFRRVDEQYF.